The 13 T cell receptor beta chains presented below share a single source sample, sequenced in a study of shared clonotypes between healthy human individuals. Naive CD8 cells comprised CD45RO-negative, CCR7-positively selected cells, excluding terminally differentiated effector memory CD45RA+ cells. TCRdb's copy holds only in-frame clones and misses some; the assay was immunoSEQ multiplex PCR. This sample has hundreds of thousands of clones, with less than 97% found just once. Specimen: naive CD8+ T cells sorted from blood. These receptors all come from a woman in her 30s in good health.

The V gene is TRBV28, the J gene TRBJ2-7, with TRBD2 matching 10 bases. V dropped 6 bases and J dropped 2; count of bases not matched to a gene: 7. Germline V gene sequence: CDR1 MDHEN, CDR2 SYDVKM. The CDR3 extends over 15 amino acids. The CDR3 nucleotides are TGTGCCAGCAGCCGGACTAGCGGCCCCCCCTACGAGCAGTACTTC. It specifies CASSRTSGPPYEQYF.

The chain employs TRBV18 and TRBJ2-7; D possibly corresponds to TRBD1 (5 bases). V was cut by 3 bases and J by 4 bases, with 10 bases left in between. The CDR3 length is 13 residues. Looked up from germline, CDR1 is KGHSH and CDR2 is LQKENI. The CDR3 DNA is TGTGCCAGCTCACCTATCTCAGGGTACGAGCAGTACTTC. Amino acid sequence: CASSPISGYEQYF.

The V call is TRBV13, the J call TRBJ2-5, with no clear D. This CDR3 comprises 13 residues. V was clipped by 2 bases and J by 7 bases, with 11 bases between them. Germline CDR1 PRHDT, CDR2 FYEKMQ (reference sequence). The CDR3 sequence is CASSLYSPGTQYF. The CDR3 DNA is TGTGCCAGCAGCTTATACAGCCCGGGGACCCAGTACTTC.

The chain carries TRBV2 and TRBJ1-5; 8 bases align to TRBD1. The germline V gene has CDR1 SNHLY and CDR2 FYNNEI. CDR3 size: 16 residues. The V gene end was trimmed by 5 bases and the J gene end by 4 bases; junction bases not matched to a gene: 10. CDR3 in amino acids: CASSWAAGGRNQPQHF. CDR3 sequence (DNA): TGTGCCAGCAGTTGGGCCGCAGGGGGCAGAAATCAGCCCCAGCATTTT.

This clone was seen only once. V and J are TRBV2 and TRBJ2-5; 12 nucleotides align to TRBD2. Judging by the DNA end, TRBJ2-7 fits better; the J call may be wrong. The CDR3 consists of 14 residues. Germline V lookup: CDR1 SNHLY, CDR2 FYNNEI. This CDR3 reads CASTLAGGPSEQYF. The DNA of the CDR3 is TGTGCCAGCACTCTAGCGGGAGGGCCGTCCGAGCAGTACTTC.

V and J are TRBV4-1 and TRBJ2-7, with 8 bases fitting TRBD1. Germline V gene lookup returns CDR1 MGHRA and CDR2 YSYEKL. The CDR3 totals 15 residues. V shed 0 bases and J 2 bases; nucleotides not matched to a gene: 3. The CDR3 spells CASSQEGTGAYEQYF. DNA of the CDR3: TGCGCCAGCAGCCAAGAAGGGACAGGAGCCTACGAGCAGTACTTC.

In this sample, this clone turned up once. The V gene is TRBV25-1, the J gene TRBJ2-1; TRBD1 is a possible D gene (5 bases). This CDR3 comprises 13 residues. Trimming pared 6 bases from V and 4 bases from J, leaving 10 bases between. The germline CDR1 and CDR2 sequences are MGHDK and SYGVNS. The CDR3 DNA sequence: TGTGCCAGCAGAGCGACAGCTTACAATGAGCAGTTCTTC. Its protein product is CASRATAYNEQFF.

The chain joins TRBV7-6 to TRBJ2-1; the D call may be TRBD1 or TRBD2 (6 bases each). V lost 5 bases to trimming and J lost 14 bases, with 19 bases between them. Germline V CDR1 and CDR2: SGHVS, FNYEAQ. CDR3 length: 13 amino acids. CDR3 DNA sequence: TGTGCCAGCAGCCCCGCAGGGGTTGGGGGGAAGTTCTTC. It is translated as CASSPAGVGGKFF.

The rearrangement uses TRBV29-1 and TRBJ1-2, with 10 bases matching TRBD1. There are 14 residues in the CDR3. Germline V CDR1 and CDR2: SQVTM, ANQGSEA. The trim removed 4 bases at V and 2 bases at J, leaving 4 bases unmatched. CDR3 amino acids: CSVGRTGGNYGYTF. DNA of the CDR3: TGCAGCGTTGGACGGACAGGGGGAAACTATGGCTACACCTTC.

The J gene is TRBJ2-1, the V gene TRBV2; 10 nucleotides line up with TRBD1. The CDR3 sequence is 17 residues long. V lost 4 bases and J lost 2; bases outside the gene matches: 8. Germline loops: CDR1 SNHLY, CDR2 FYNNEI. CDR3 residues: CASSATPTGGPYNEQFF. The DNA of the CDR3 is TGTGCCAGCAGTGCTACGCCGACAGGGGGCCCCTACAATGAGCAGTTCTTC.

The chain links TRBV7-2 to TRBJ2-1; 8 bases fit TRBD2. V trimming: 1 base; J trimming: 4 bases; junction bases outside the gene matches: 6. The CDR3 covers 16 residues. Germline V gives CDR1 SGHTA, CDR2 FQGNSA. CDR3 sequence: CASSLVGASGYNEQFF. DNA of the CDR3: TGTGCCAGCAGCTTAGTGGGGGCTAGCGGGTACAATGAGCAGTTCTTC.

Turning to this clone: Within the sample, other DNA sequences also encode this same CDR3. The rearrangement links TRBV2 to TRBJ2-7, with 11 bases aligning to TRBD2. V was clipped by 3 bases and J by 3 bases; unmatched bases: 1. Germline assignment: CDR1 SNHLY and CDR2 FYNNEI. The CDR3 has 14 residues. The CDR3 DNA sequence: TGTGCCAGCAGTGAGGGGACTAGCGGCTACGAGCAGTACTTC. This gives the protein CASSEGTSGYEQYF.

This rearrangement joins TRBV5-6 to TRBJ2-7; 9 nucleotides match TRBD1. CDR1 is SGHDT and CDR2 is YYEEEE in the germline V gene. After removal of 3 bases from V and 3 bases from J, the junction contained 7 bases not matched to a gene. CDR3 length: 15 amino acids. CDR3 sequence reads: CASSSGTGFNYEQYF. DNA of the CDR3: TGTGCCAGCAGCTCCGGGACAGGGTTTAACTACGAGCAGTACTTC. Supplemented by reference TRBV5-6 and TRBJ2-7, the full variable domain reads DAGVTQSPTHLIKTRGQQVTLRCSPKSGHDTVSWYQQALGQGPQFIFQYYEEEERQRGNFPDRFSGHQFPNYSSELNVNALLLGDSALYLCASSSGTGFNYEQYFGPGTRLTVT.